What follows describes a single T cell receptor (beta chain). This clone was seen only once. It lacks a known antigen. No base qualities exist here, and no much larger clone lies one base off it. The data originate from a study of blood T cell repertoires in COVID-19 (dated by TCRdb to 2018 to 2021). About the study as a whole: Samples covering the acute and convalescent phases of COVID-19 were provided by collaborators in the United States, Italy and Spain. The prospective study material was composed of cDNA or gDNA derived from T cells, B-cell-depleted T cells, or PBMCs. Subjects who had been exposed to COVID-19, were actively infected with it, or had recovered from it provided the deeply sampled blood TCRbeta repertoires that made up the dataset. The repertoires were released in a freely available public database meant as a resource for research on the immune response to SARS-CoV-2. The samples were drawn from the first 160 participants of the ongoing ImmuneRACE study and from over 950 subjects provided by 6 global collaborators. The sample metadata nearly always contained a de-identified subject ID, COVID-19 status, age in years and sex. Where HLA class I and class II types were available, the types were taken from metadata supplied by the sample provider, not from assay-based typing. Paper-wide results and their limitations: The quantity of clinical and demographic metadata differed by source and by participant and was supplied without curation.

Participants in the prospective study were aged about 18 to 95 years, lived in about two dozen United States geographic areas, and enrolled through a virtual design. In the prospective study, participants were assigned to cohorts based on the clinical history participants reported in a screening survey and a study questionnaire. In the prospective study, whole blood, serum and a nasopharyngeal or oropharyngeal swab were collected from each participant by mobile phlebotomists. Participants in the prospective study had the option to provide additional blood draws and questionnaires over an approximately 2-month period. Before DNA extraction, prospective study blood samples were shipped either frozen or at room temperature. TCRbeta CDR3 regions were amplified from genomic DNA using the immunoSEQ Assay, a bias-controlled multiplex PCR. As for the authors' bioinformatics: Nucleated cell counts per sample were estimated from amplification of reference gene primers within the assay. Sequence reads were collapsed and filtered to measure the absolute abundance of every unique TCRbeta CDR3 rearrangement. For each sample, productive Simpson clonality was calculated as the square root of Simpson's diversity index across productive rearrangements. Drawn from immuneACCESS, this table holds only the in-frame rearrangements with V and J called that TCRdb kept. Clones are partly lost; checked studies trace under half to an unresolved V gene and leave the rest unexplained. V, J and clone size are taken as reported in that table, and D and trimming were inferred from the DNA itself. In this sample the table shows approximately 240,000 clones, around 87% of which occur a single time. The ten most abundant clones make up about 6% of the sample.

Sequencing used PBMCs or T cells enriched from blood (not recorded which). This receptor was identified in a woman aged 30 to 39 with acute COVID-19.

The DNA sequence is as follows: TGTGCCAGCAGTGAATTGGGCTCGATTCAAGAGACCCAGTACTTC. It encodes CASSELGSIQETQYF. The rearranged chain carries TRBV2 and TRBJ2-5, with an unclear D gene assignment. Including cysteine and phenylalanine, the CDR3 has 15 amino acids. CDR3 DNA only is kept here, 45 bases in frame from base 1. The germline V gene provides CDR1 SNHLY and CDR2 FYNNEI. The V and J ends are trimmed by 2 bases and 2 bases, leaving 12 bases between them.